This T cell receptor beta chain was sequenced during a study of response to subunit inactivated influenza vaccine. Study-wide findings and caveats: New T cells are recruited in small numbers by each seasonal influenza vaccination, according to the authors' suggestion.

This clonotype was seen more than once but under ten times. The target antigen is unknown. V was cut by 1 base and J by 0 bases, with 1 base left in between. Germline CDR1 and CDR2: SGHAT and FQNNGV. The CDR3 length is 13 residues. MiXCR, applied by TCRdb to the RT-PCR reads, yields one record per CDR3 protein. The sample contains 500,000 or so distinct CDR3 sequences, over 9.5% of which appear only once. The clonotype originates from a man in his forties or fifties who received an inactivated influenza vaccine. The sample consisted of PBMCs from blood, taken more than 35 days after vaccination. V and J are TRBV11-2 and TRBJ2-4; D remains ambiguous. CDR3 sequence (DNA): TGTGCCAGCAGCTTAGTAGCCAAAAACATTCAGTACTTC. Encoded protein: CASSLVAKNIQYF.